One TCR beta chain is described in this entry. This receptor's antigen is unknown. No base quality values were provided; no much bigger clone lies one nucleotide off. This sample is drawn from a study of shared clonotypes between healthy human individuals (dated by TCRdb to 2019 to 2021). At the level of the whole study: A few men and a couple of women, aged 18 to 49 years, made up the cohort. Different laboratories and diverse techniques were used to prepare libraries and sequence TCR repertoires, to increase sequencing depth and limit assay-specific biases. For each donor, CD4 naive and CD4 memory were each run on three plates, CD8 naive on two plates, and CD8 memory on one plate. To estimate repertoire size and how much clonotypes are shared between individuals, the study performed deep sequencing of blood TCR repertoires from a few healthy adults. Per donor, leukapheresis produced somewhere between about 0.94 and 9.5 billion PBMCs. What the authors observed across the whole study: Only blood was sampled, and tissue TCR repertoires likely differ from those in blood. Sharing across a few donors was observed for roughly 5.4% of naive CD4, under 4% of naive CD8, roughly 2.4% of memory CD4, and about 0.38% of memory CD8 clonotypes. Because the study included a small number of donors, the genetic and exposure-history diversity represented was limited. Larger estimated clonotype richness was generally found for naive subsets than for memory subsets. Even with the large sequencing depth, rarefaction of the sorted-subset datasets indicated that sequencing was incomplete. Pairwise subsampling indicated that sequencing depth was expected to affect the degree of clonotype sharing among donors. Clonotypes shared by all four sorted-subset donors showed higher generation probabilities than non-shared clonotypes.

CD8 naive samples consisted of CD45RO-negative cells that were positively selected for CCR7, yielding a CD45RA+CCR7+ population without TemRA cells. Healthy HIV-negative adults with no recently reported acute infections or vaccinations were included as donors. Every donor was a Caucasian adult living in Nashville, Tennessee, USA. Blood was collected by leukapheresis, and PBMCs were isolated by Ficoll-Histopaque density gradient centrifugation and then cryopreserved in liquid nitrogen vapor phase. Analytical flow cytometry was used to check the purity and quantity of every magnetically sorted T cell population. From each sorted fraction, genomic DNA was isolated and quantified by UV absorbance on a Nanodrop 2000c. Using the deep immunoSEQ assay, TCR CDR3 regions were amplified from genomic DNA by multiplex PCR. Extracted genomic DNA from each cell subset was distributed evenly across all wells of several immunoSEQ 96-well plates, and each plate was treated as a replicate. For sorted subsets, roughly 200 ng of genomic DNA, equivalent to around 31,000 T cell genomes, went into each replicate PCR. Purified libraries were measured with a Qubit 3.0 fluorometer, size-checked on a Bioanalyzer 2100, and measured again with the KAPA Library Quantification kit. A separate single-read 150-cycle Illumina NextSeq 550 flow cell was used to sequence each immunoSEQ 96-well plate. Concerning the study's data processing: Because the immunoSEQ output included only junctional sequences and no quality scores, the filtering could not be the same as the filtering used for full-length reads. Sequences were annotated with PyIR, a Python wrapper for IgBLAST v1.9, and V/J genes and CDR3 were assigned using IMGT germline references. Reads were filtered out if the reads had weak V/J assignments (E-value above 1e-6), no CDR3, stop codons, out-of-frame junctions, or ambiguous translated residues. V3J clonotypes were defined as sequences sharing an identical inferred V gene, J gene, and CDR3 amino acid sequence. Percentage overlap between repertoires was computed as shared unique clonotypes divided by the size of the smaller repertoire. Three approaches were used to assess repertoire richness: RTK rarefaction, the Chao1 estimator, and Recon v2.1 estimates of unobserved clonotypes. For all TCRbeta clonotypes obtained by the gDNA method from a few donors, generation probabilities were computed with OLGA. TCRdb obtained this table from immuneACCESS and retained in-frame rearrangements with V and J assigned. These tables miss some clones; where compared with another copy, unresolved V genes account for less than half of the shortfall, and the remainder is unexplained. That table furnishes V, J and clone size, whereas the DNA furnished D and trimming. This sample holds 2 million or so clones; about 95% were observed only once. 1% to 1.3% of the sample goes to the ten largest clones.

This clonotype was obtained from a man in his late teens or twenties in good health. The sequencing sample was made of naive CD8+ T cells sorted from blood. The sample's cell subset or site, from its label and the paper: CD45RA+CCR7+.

The nucleotides read TGTGCCAGCAGTCCCCTTTTAGCGGGGCTCCAAGAGACCCAGTACTTC. It translates as CASSPLLAGLQETQYF. Here the chain combines TRBV27 and TRBJ2-5; 8 junctional bases match TRBD2. The V end gives up 5 bases and the J end 1 base, leaving 9 bases in the junction not matched to a gene. CDR1 and CDR2, per the germline V gene (reference sequence), are MNHEY and SMNVEV. Taken from cysteine to phenylalanine, the CDR3 has 16 residues. Only the CDR3 region is kept as DNA, spanning 48 bases read in frame from base 1.